The clone carrying this TCR beta chain was detected only a few times. TCRdb redid the calling of the RT-PCR reads with MiXCR, one entry per CDR3 protein. The table lists roughly 620,000 distinct CDR3 sequences, approximately 11% of them singletons. The data are from a study of response to subunit inactivated influenza vaccine. The V end was cut by 6 bases, the J end by 0 bases, with 12 bases between. The CDR3 contains 15 residues. This sample was shared with a second study, whose subject was T cells expressing NK-cell markers. According to that study: Making the TCR beta cDNA relied on 5'RACE template switching with UMIs. NKG2C+ dominant clonotype frequencies in about 6 donors were about 1.0-8% of CD8+ T cells.

The V call is TRBV12-3 or TRBV12-4, the J call TRBJ2-4, with D possibly being TRBD2 (5 bases). The sample was PBMCs from blood, taken on the day of vaccination. The TCR sequence derives from a man between 50 and 59 years old who received an inactivated influenza vaccine. The DNA of the CDR3 is TGTGCCAGCAGCTCCGGGATCCGAGCCAAAAACATTCAGTACTTC. Translating gives CASSSGIRAKNIQYF.